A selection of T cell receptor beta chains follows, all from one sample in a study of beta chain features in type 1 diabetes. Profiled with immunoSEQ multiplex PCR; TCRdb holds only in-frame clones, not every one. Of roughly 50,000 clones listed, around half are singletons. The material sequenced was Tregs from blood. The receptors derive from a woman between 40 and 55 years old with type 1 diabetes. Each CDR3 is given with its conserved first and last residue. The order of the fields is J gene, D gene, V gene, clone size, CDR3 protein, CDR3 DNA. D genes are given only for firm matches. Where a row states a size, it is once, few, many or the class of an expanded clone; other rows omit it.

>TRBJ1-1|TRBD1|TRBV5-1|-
CASSVQGETTEAFF
TGCGCCAGCAGCGTACAGGGGGAGACCACTGAAGCTTTCTTT
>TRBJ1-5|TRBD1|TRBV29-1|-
CSVRTGDQPQHF
TGCAGCGTTAGGACAGGGGATCAGCCCCAGCATTTT
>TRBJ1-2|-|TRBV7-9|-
CASSFQGNYGYTF
TGTGCCAGCAGCTTTCAGGGGAACTATGGCTACACCTTC
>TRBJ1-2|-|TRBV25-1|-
CASSDISRADGYTF
TGTGCCAGCAGTGATATCTCCAGGGCAGATGGCTACACCTTC
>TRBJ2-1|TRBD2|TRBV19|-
CASSLSARLAGSNEQFF
TGTGCCAGTAGTCTAAGCGCCCGACTAGCGGGATCGAATGAGCAGTTCTTC
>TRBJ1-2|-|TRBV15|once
CATSRDRGNDYGYTF
TGTGCCACCAGCAGAGATAGAGGGAACGACTATGGCTACACCTTC
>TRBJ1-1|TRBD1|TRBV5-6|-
CASSFTGALSEAFF
TGTGCCAGCAGCTTCACAGGGGCCCTCTCTGAAGCTTTCTTT
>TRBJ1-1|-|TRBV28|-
CASSHQGEAFF
TGTGCCAGCAGCCACCAGGGTGAGGCTTTCTTT
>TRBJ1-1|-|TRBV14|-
CASSQRTVTKRSTEAFF
TGTGCCAGCAGCCAAAGGACAGTAACCAAGAGGAGCACTGAAGCTTTCTTT
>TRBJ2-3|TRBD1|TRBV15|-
CATSNRDRRGDTQYF
TGTGCCACCAGCAACCGGGACAGGAGGGGAGATACGCAGTATTTT
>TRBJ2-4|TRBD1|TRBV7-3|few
CASSLSGGMAKNIQYF
TGTGCCAGCAGCCTGTCAGGGGGCATGGCCAAAAACATTCAGTACTTC
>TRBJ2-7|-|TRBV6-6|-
CASSYSNRVGDEQYF
TGTGCCAGCAGTTACTCGAACAGGGTCGGCGACGAGCAGTACTTC
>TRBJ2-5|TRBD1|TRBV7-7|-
CASSPNRGETQYF
TGTGCCAGCAGCCCCAACAGGGGGGAGACCCAGTACTTC
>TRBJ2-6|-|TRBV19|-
CASSTRQPVFGANVLTF
TGTGCCAGTAGTACCAGACAGCCTGTCTTCGGGGCCAACGTCCTGACTTTC
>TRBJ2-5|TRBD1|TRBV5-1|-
CASSLDGDRAQETQYF
TGCGCCAGCAGCTTGGACGGGGACAGAGCCCAAGAGACCCAGTACTTC
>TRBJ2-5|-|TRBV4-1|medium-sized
CASSRHSQETQYF
TGCGCCAGCAGCCGGCACAGCCAAGAGACCCAGTACTTC
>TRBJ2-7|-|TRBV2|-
CASSDQGYEQYF
TGTGCCAGCAGTGACCAGGGTTACGAGCAGTACTTC
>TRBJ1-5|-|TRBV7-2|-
CASSLERAQPQHF
TGTGCCAGCAGCTTAGAGAGGGCGCAGCCCCAGCATTTT
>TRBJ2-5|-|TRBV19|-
CASSRTGIATQYF
TGTGCCAGTAGTCGCACAGGGATAGCGACCCAGTACTTC
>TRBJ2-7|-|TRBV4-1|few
CASSQWTTGSYEQYF
TGCGCCAGCAGCCAATGGACGACGGGATCCTACGAGCAGTACTTC
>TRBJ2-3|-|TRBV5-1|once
CASRLRQATDTQYF
TGCGCCAGCCGCCTCCGGCAGGCCACAGATACGCAGTATTTT
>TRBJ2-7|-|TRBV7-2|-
CASSSPGLSYEQYF
TGTGCCAGCAGTTCGCCGGGACTCTCCTACGAGCAGTACTTC
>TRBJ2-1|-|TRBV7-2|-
CASSLGRTQSYNEQFF
TGTGCCAGCAGCTTAGGTCGGACTCAGTCCTACAATGAGCAGTTCTTC
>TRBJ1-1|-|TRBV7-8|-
CASRYTGNTEAFF
TGTGCCAGCAGATATACAGGGAACACTGAAGCTTTCTTT
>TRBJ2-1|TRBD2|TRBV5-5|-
CASGTSGYNEQFF
TGTGCCAGCGGGACTAGCGGTTACAATGAGCAGTTCTTC
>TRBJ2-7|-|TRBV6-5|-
CASSYYTDSYEQYF
TGTGCCAGCAGTTACTACACCGACAGCTACGAGCAGTACTTC
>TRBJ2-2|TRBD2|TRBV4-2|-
CASSLRTSGRPGAGELFF
TGTGCCAGCAGCCTCCGGACTAGCGGGAGGCCGGGGGCCGGGGAGCTGTTTTTT
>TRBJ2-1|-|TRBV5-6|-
CASSAGGPQFF
TGTGCCAGCAGCGCCGGCGGGCCTCAGTTCTTC
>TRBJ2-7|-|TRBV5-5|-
CASSPDSQREQYF
TGTGCCAGCAGCCCTGACAGTCAACGCGAGCAGTACTTC
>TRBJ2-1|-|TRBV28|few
CASSLGISYNEQFF
TGTGCCTCCTCCCTCGGGATCTCCTACAATGAGCAGTTCTTC
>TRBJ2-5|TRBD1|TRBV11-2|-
CASSLVPTGTGRETQYF
TGTGCCAGCAGCTTAGTCCCAACCGGGACAGGGCGAGAGACCCAGTACTTC
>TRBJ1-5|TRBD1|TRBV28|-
CASSVPQGLNQPQHF
TGTGCCAGCAGTGTCCCACAGGGGTTGAATCAGCCCCAGCATTTT
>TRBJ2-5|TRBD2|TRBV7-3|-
CASSLTAAGVGETQYF
TGTGCCAGCAGCTTAACGGCGGCGGGAGTAGGAGAGACCCAGTACTTC
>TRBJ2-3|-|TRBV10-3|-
CATRQTPSTDTQYF
TGTGCCACCCGACAGACGCCTAGCACAGATACGCAGTATTTT
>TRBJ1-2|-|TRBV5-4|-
CASSLAGNGYTF
TGCGCCAGCAGCCTAGCCGGGAACGGCTACACCTTC
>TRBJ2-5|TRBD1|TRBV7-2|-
CASSSTGGDAETQYF
TGTGCCAGCAGCTCGACAGGGGGCGATGCAGAGACCCAGTACTTC
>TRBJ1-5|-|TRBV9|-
CASSVDGRIGQPQHF
TGTGCCAGCAGCGTAGACGGTCGAATTGGTCAGCCCCAGCATTTT
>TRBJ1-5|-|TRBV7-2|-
CASNSFTGNQPQHF
TGTGCCAGCAACAGCTTCACGGGCAATCAGCCCCAGCATTTT
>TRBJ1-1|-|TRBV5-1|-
CASSLQINTEAFF
TGCGCCAGCAGCTTGCAAATTAACACTGAAGCTTTCTTT
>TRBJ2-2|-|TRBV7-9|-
CASSPGLSTGELFF
TGTGCCAGCAGCCCGGGATTATCGACCGGGGAGCTGTTTTTT
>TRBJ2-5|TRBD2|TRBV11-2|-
CASSLGTSGRWETQYF
TGTGCCAGCAGCCTAGGGACTAGCGGGAGATGGGAGACCCAGTACTTC
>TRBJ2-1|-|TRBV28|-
CASSSGWGEQFF
TGTGCCAGCAGTTCGGGGTGGGGAGAGCAGTTCTTC
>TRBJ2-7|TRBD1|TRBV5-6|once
CASSSVDRDYEQYF
TGTGCCAGCAGTTCGGTGGACAGGGACTACGAGCAGTACTTC
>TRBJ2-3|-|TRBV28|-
CASSLLATDTQYF
TGTGCCAGCAGTTTACTAGCGACAGATACGCAGTATTTT
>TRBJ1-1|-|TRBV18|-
CASSVTAGDTEAFF
TGTGCCAGCTCAGTTACTGCGGGGGATACTGAAGCTTTCTTT
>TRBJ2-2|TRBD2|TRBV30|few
CAWAGGSGELFF
TGTGCCTGGGCGGGGGGGAGCGGGGAGCTGTTTTTT
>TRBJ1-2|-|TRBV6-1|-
CASSEVFGRTQDTF
TGTGCCAGCAGTGAAGTTTTCGGGAGGACCCAGGACACCTTC
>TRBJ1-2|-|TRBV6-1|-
CASRDQQGSYGYTF
TGTGCCAGCAGGGACCAACAGGGAAGCTATGGCTACACCTTC
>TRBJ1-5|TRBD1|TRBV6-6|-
CATSFGQGSNQPQHF
TGTGCCACTTCGTTCGGACAGGGAAGCAATCAGCCCCAGCATTTT
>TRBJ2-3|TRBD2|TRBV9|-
CASSVAALPGGIADTQYF
TGTGCCAGCAGCGTAGCGGCCCTCCCCGGGGGGATCGCAGATACGCAGTATTTT
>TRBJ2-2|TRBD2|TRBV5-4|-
CASSFLSGGTLNTGELFF
TGTGCCAGCAGCTTTCTGAGCGGGGGGACCCTGAACACCGGGGAGCTGTTTTTT
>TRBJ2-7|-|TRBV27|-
CASSFTGSGQYF
TGTGCCAGCAGTTTCACAGGGTCCGGGCAGTACTTC
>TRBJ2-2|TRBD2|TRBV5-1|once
CASKAGTSGTTGELFF
TGCGCCAGCAAAGCCGGGACTAGCGGGACCACCGGGGAGCTGTTTTTT
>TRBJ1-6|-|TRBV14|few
CASSQVLGGFYNSPLHF
TGTGCCAGCAGCCAAGTGCTCGGAGGCTTCTATAATTCACCCCTCCACTTT
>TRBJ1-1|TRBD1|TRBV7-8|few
CASSWDRSNTEAFF
TGTGCCAGCAGCTGGGACAGGTCGAACACTGAAGCTTTCTTT
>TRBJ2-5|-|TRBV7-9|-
CASSSGRDLPKETQYF
TGTGCCAGCAGCTCGGGCCGGGACTTGCCCAAAGAGACCCAGTACTTC
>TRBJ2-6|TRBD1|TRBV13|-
CASSGTDLSDGANVLTF
TGTGCCAGCAGCGGGACAGACCTTTCGGACGGGGCCAACGTCCTGACTTTC
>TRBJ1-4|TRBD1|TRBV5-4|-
CASSPTGENEKLFF
TGTGCCAGCAGCCCGACAGGGGAGAATGAAAAACTGTTTTTT